This TCR beta chain comes out of a study of blood T cell repertoires in COVID-19. Study information: Sources were T cells, B-cell-depleted T cells, or PBMCs; the material itself was cDNA or gDNA.

Individuals aged about 18 to 89 years were recruited from 24 US areas. The CDR3 length is 15 residues. Germline-derived CDR1 and CDR2 are SQVTM and ANQGSEA. The V end lost 7 bases, the J end lost 6 bases, and 23 bases lay between the germline ends. Authors' processing steps: Reference gene primer amplification gave nucleated cell count estimates. Assay: immunoSEQ multiplex PCR; the TCRdb copy retains only in-frame clones and omits some. V and J calls and clone size are copied from that table; D and trimming were computed from the DNA. The sample includes about 250,000 clones, around 86% seen only once; the top ten take about 14%.

Sequencing was done on a sample of PBMCs or T cells enriched from blood (not recorded which). The origin of this receptor is a man between 18 and 29 years old who had recovered from COVID-19. The chain is built from TRBV29-1 and TRBJ2-3; a weak D match, TRBD2 (7 bases). CDR3 region: CSALLAEGGGDTQYF. For the CDR3, the DNA is TGCAGCGCCTTACTAGCTGAGGGGGGAGGGGATACGCAGTATTTT.